Below, one T cell receptor (beta chain) is given with its context. Its antigen remains unknown. In each case, RNA was isolated and then reverse transcribed into cDNA as the sequencing template. Data came from immunoSEQ multiplex PCR; TCRdb stores just in-frame clones and leaves some out. Found here are approximately 280,000 clones, about three fifths of them singletons; the top ten hold approximately 1.7%. CDR3 length: 12 residues. In germline, CDR1 is SEHNR, CDR2 FQNEAQ (reference sequence). V was clipped by 6 bases and J by 6 bases, with 11 bases between them. The sample originates from a study of CD8+ T cells in alopecia areata. Overall study results and limits: Clonality in lesional scalp, especially alopecia totalis/universalis, exceeded that of normal scalp.

Treatment: oral pan-JAK inhibitor, 5-10 mg twice daily. The source of this sequence is a human donor with alopecia areata. The J gene is TRBJ1-2, the V gene TRBV7-9; D is possibly TRBD1 (6 bases). This specimen was CD4+ T cells sorted from blood, taken at week 24, from a patient treated with tofacitinib. This CDR3 is CASSPNRDGYTF. The DNA for the CDR3 is TGTGCCAGCAGTCCCAACAGGGATGGCTACACCTTC.